In this sample, the clone carrying this T cell receptor (beta chain) turned up once. Germline CDR1 MGHRA, CDR2 YSYEKL. The CDR3 is 16 residues long. Trimming took 0 bases from V and 0 from J, leaving 11 bases between them. The entry originates in a study of control samples from healthy donors and cancer patients. Generated by immunoSEQ multiplex PCR, the TCRdb table keeps only in-frame clones and is missing some. The sample yields 100,000 to 150,000 clones, 80% to 95% seen once. The V gene is TRBV4-1, the J gene TRBJ1-1; D unresolved. The sample taken for sequencing was blood. The receptor comes from a man aged 18 to 29 in good health. CDR3 protein: CASSQDQTFMNTEAFF. CDR3 in DNA: TGCGCCAGCAGCCAAGATCAGACATTCATGAACACTGAAGCTTTCTTT.